Sequencing of this TCR beta chain was carried out in a study of T cells in Graves' hyperthyroidism and ophthalmopathy. Study-wide results and caveats: The majority of expanded thyroid clonotypes above 0.001 also appeared in blood.

This clonotype came up a few times. The antigen is undetermined. Trimming removed 7 bases from V and 4 bases from J, with 17 bases in between. The CDR3 extends over 14 amino acids. Germline V CDR1 and CDR2: MNHNS, SASEGT. For Graves' hyperthyroidism to be stable, ophthalmopathy could not progress within 18 months. Participants, patients aged 18 to 65, had newly diagnosed hyperthyroidism with a duration under 2 months. The diagnostic basis comprised clinical symptoms, serum thyroxine and TRAb, thyroid ultrasound and orbital computed tomography. Amplification yielded TCR beta CDR3 regions, with RNA transcripts as the source. An initial round of RT-PCR targeting the TCR CDR3 relied on the HTBI primer set. TCRdb reprocessed the multiplex PCR reads via MiXCR and lists one record per CDR3 protein. Of 200,000 to 250,000 distinct CDR3 sequences in the sample, roughly 17% were seen once.

The chain carries TRBV6-1 and TRBJ2-7; D tentatively fits TRBD1 or TRBD2 (5 bases each). Sequencing was performed on blood. This receptor was identified in a man aged 45-65 years with Graves' hyperthyroidism. CDR3 protein: CASTSGTEGYEQYF. CDR3 sequence (DNA): TGTGCCAGCACTTCCGGGACCGAGGGGTACGAGCAGTACTTC.